Sequencing of this TCR beta chain was carried out in a study of blood T cell repertoires in COVID-19. Overall study context: Material from acute and convalescent COVID-19 was sourced from the United States, Italy and Spain. PBMCs, B-cell-depleted T cells, or T cells provided the cDNA or gDNA that made up the material.

Original methodology: Estimation of nucleated cell counts relied on the amplification of reference gene primers. Generated by immunoSEQ multiplex PCR, the TCRdb table keeps only in-frame clones and is missing some. V, J and clone size are taken as reported in that table, and D and trimming were inferred from the DNA itself. Here the sample spans more than 150,000 clones, approximately 88% being singletons. What was sequenced was peripheral blood. This clonotype was obtained from a man aged 40-50 years with acute or convalescent COVID-19.

The CDR3 protein is CASSWGGRDTEAFF. The CDR3 DNA sequence: TGTGCCAGTAGCTGGGGAGGGAGGGACACTGAAGCTTTCTTT. The chain joins TRBV19 to TRBJ1-1; D remains unclear. Trimming pared 6 bases from V and 3 bases from J, leaving 14 bases between. CDR3 size: 14 residues. Germline assignment: CDR1 LNHDA and CDR2 SQIVND (reference sequence).